This is a list of T cell receptor beta chains from one sample in a study of low-dose radiotherapy and immunotherapy resistance in tumors. Using its own MiXCR run on the reads, TCRdb lists one record per CDR3 protein. In the table there are under 95,000 distinct CDR3 sequences, 15% to 20% of which are singletons. Sequenced here: PBMCs, sampled after low-dose radiotherapy plus immunotherapy. These receptors all stem from a male donor with prostate cancer. Each CDR3 is given with its conserved first and last residue. The D gene is left open where the match is weak. Size tells how often a clone was seen (once, few, many) or the class of an expanded clone, and some rows leave it out.

many	TRBD1	TRBV7-2	TRBJ1-2	TGTGCCAGCAGCTCAGGGGGCACCTATGGCTACACCTTC	CASSSGGTYGYTF
many	.	TRBV18	TRBJ1-5	TGTGCCAGCTCTCGACAGGACTTCCAGCCCCAGCATTTT	CASSRQDFQPQHF
many	.	TRBV6-5	TRBJ2-1	TGTGCCAGCACCCCTCGGGTTCCTGACGGGAGCTCCTACAATGAGCAGTTCTTC	CASTPRVPDGSSYNEQFF
many	.	TRBV20-1	TRBJ2-2	TGCAGTGCTAGAGTGGGGGGATTGTCCGGGGAGCTGTTTTTT	CSARVGGLSGELFF
many	.	TRBV20-1	TRBJ1-5	TGCAGTGCTAGAGAACCAGGGTATCAGCCCCAGCATTTT	CSAREPGYQPQHF
many	.	TRBV12-5	TRBJ2-2	TGTGCTAGTGCCCTCTCGCGAGAAAGCGGGGAGCTGTTTTTT	CASALSRESGELFF
many	.	TRBV29-1	TRBJ2-1	TGCAGCGTTGAGAGATTTACGAGAGATGAGCAGTTCTTC	CSVERFTRDEQFF
.	TRBD1	TRBV7-2	TRBJ2-7	TGTGCCAGCAGCTTAGCGTTGGGACAGGGGGGAGGCGAGCAGTACTTC	CASSLALGQGGGEQYF
many	.	TRBV30	TRBJ1-2	TGTGCCTGGAGGCTCCGGGACACTTTATACTTCTATGGCTACACCTTC	CAWRLRDTLYFYGYTF
many	TRBD2	TRBV5-4	TRBJ2-3	TGTGCCAGCAGCTCTGGGACTAGCGGGTATAGCACAGATACGCAGTATTTT	CASSSGTSGYSTDTQYF
many	TRBD2	TRBV6-2/TRBV6-3	TRBJ2-3	TGTGCCAGCAGTCGACTAGCGGGAACAGATACGCAGTATTTT	CASSRLAGTDTQYF
.	TRBD1	TRBV5-4	TRBJ2-3	TGTGCCAGCAGCTTGGGGACAGGGGAGGATACGCAGTATTTT	CASSLGTGEDTQYF
many	.	TRBV30	TRBJ1-1	TGTGCCTGGAGTGTACCATCCGTGAACACTGAAGCTTTCTTT	CAWSVPSVNTEAFF
.	.	TRBV24-1	TRBJ1-5	TGTGCCACCAGTGACGATGTTCAGGGGCATAGCAATCAGCCCCAGCATTTT	CATSDDVQGHSNQPQHF
.	.	TRBV6-8	TRBJ2-7	TGTGCCAGCAGTTACTCTGGGGGTACCTACGAGCAGTACTTC	CASSYSGGTYEQYF
many	.	TRBV7-9	TRBJ2-1	TGTGCCAGCACCCAACCCCAGCGCGTCGGGGCCTCCTACAATGAGCAGTTCTTC	CASTQPQRVGASYNEQFF
many	.	TRBV19	TRBJ2-4	TGTGCCAGTATGCAGGGGATCGGTGGCAAAAACATTCAGTACTTC	CASMQGIGGKNIQYF
few	TRBD2	TRBV19	TRBJ2-1	TGTGCCAGTAGTGTAGGACTAGCGGAGTACAATGAGCAGTTCTTC	CASSVGLAEYNEQFF
many	.	TRBV20-1	TRBJ2-1	TGCAGTGCTAGAATGTCTAGTCCTGAGCAGTTCTTC	CSARMSSPEQFF
many	TRBD2	TRBV5-6	TRBJ2-3	TGTGCCAGCAGCTCGGGACTAGTCACAGATACGCAGTATTTT	CASSSGLVTDTQYF
many	TRBD2	TRBV19	TRBJ2-2	TGTGCCAGTAGTATGGGGACTAGCGGAGCCAGGGGGGAGCTGTTTTTT	CASSMGTSGARGELFF
.	.	TRBV6-2/TRBV6-3	TRBJ2-7	TGTGCCAGCAGTTACTCGACAGTTAGCTCCTACGAGCAGTACTTC	CASSYSTVSSYEQYF